This TCR beta chain was identified in a study of T cells in Graves' hyperthyroidism and ophthalmopathy. Of note for this clonotype: Its target is unknown.

From RNA transcripts, TCR beta CDR3 regions were amplified. HTBI primers were used for first-round RT-PCR of the TCR CDR3. In TCRdb, the multiplex PCR reads were re-called with MiXCR into one record per CDR3 protein. The sample records around 430,000 distinct CDR3 sequences, 15% being singletons. Patients were excluded for uncontrolled infection, other autoimmune disease, pregnancy or lactation. For the diagnoses, clinical symptoms, serum thyroxine and TRAb, thyroid ultrasound and orbital computed tomography were used. Study observations and caveats: Stable hyperthyroidism was told apart from ophthalmopathy by a model built on 13 V-J features.

The CDR3 loop spans 15 amino acids. With V trimmed by 7 bases and J by 5 bases, 12 bases remained unmatched. Germline loops: CDR1 MNHNS, CDR2 SASEGT. This TCR was sampled from a woman between 25 and 40 years old with Graves' hyperthyroidism. The specimen sequenced was blood. The chain recombines TRBV6-1 with TRBJ1-1; 8 bases map to TRBD1. CDR3 loop: CASNQPGTGLTEAFF. The DNA for the CDR3 is TGTGCCAGCAACCAGCCCGGGACAGGACTTACTGAAGCTTTCTTT.